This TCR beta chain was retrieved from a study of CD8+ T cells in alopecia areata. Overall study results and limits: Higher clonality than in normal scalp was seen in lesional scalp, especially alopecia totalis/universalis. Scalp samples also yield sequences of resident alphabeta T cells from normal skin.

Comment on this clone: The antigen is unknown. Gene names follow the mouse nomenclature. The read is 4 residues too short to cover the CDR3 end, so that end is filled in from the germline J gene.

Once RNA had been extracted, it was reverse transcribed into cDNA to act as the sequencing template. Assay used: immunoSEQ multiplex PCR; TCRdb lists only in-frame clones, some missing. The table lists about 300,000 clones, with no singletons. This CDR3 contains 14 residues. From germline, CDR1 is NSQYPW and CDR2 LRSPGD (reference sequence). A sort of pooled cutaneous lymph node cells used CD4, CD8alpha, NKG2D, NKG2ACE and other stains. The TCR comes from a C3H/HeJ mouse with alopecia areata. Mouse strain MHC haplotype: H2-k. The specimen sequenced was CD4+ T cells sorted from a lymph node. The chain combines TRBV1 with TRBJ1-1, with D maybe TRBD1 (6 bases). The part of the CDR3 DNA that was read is TGCACCTGCAGTGCAGACTGGGGGGCGGGA. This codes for CTCSADWGAG. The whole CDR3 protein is CTCSADWGAGEVFF.